One sample yielded the 29 T cell receptor beta chains listed below, sequenced in a study of patients and donors after allogeneic stem cell transplantation. Each CDR3 protein gets one entry after TCRdb re-called the RT-PCR reads with MiXCR. Of about 150,000 distinct CDR3 sequences listed, about 24% are singletons. Sequencing was performed on blood, either unsorted or a sorted T cell fraction (not recorded which). The receptors originated from a human donor who was either an allogeneic HSCT recipient or a stem cell or donor lymphocyte infusion donor (not recorded which). It is not recorded whose cells these are; they may come from a transplant donor.

V and J are TRBV12-3 or TRBV12-4 and TRBJ2-1, with D possibly being TRBD1 or TRBD2 (7 bases each). The ends were cut back, 1 base at V and 9 bases at J, with 19 bases in the middle. The CDR3 is made up of 16 amino acids. The DNA of the CDR3 is TGTGCCAGCAGTTTAGAAAGGGAGGGGGCTATTGGTGAGCAGTTCTTC. This encodes CASSLEREGAIGEQFF.

The rearrangement links TRBV9 to TRBJ2-1, with D perhaps matching TRBD2 (5 bases). Germline V gene data show CDR1 as SGDLS and CDR2 as YYNGEE. V was trimmed by 3 bases and J by 0 bases, leaving 10 bases between them. CDR3 length: 15 amino acids. The CDR3 sequence: CASSERAASYNEQFF. In nucleotides, the CDR3 is TGTGCCAGCAGCGAGAGGGCGGCCTCCTACAATGAGCAGTTCTTC.

The CDR3 DNA is TGTGCCAGCAGCCACCCGGGGATCTCGGGAAACACCATATATTTT. Residues: CASSHPGISGNTIYF. V and J are TRBV11-2 and TRBJ1-3; D gene unclear. V was cut by 5 bases and J by 4 bases, with 15 bases left in between. The germline gives CDR1 SGHAT, CDR2 FQNNGV. CDR3 length: 15 amino acids.

The V gene is TRBV25-1, the J gene TRBJ2-7, with 9 positions matching TRBD1. The CDR3 has 14 residues. After removal of 6 bases from V and 5 bases from J, the junction contained 8 bases not matched to a gene. Per germline, CDR1 MGHDK and CDR2 SYGVNS. CDR3 nucleotide sequence: TGTGCCAGCAGACCGGGACAGGGCCCCAACGAGCAGTACTTC. Translation: CASRPGQGPNEQYF.

This clonotype was picked up a small number of times. The chain combines TRBV29-1 with TRBJ1-1, with TRBD1 matching 12 bases. Germline trimming cut 6 bases from V and 1 base from J; bases unmatched to any gene: 9. The CDR3 has 16 residues. Germline CDR1 reads SQVTM; CDR2 reads ANQGSEA. CDR3 nucleotides: TGCAGCGTCATCCCGGGACAGGGGGCGTGGAACACTGAAGCTTTCTTT. It translates to CSVIPGQGAWNTEAFF.

Only a few counts were recorded for this clonotype. V and J are TRBV10-3 and TRBJ1-2; a weak D match, TRBD1 (5 bases). CDR1 is ENHRY, CDR2 SYGVKD, per germline. V was cut by 3 bases and J by 5 bases, with 7 bases left in between. The CDR3 length is 12 residues. The CDR3 sequence is CAISERGYGYTF. DNA of the CDR3: TGTGCCATCAGTGAACGGGGGTATGGCTACACCTTC.

The V and J genes are TRBV20-1 and TRBJ1-1, with D possibly being TRBD1 (5 bases). The CDR3 runs 15 residues. Per germline, CDR1 DFQATT and CDR2 SNEGSKA (reference sequence). V lost 3 bases and J 3 bases, leaving 17 bases between the germline ends. In DNA, the CDR3 is TGCAGTGCTAGCCGCCAAGGGGCCACCTACACTGAAGCTTTCTTT. Its translation: CSASRQGATYTEAFF.

This clonotype was counted a few times. This chain connects TRBV5-1 to TRBJ1-1; no clear D. This CDR3 region has 15 residues. Per germline, CDR1 SGHRS and CDR2 YFSETQ. V was pared by 4 bases and J by 2 bases, with 15 bases between. The CDR3 region is CASSVSQRGNTEAFF. Here the CDR3 DNA reads TGCGCCAGCAGCGTCTCTCAGCGGGGAAACACTGAAGCTTTCTTT. The variable domain in full, with the rest retrieved from reference TRBV5-1 and TRBJ1-1, is KAGVTQTPRYLIKTRGQQVTLSCSPISGHRSVSWYQQTPGQGLQFLFEYFSETQRNKGNFPGRFSGRQFSNSRSEMNVSTLELGDSALYLCASSVSQRGNTEAFFGQGTRLTVV.

The V call is TRBV5-6, the J call TRBJ1-2; D remains unclear. The length of the CDR3 is 15 residues. Trimming removed 0 bases from V and 1 base from J, with 10 bases in between. CDR1 is SGHDT and CDR2 is YYEEEE in the germline V gene. Here the CDR3 reads CASSLVDGGNYGYTF. In DNA form, the CDR3 reads TGTGCCAGCAGCTTGGTAGACGGTGGTAACTATGGCTACACCTTC. The variable domain in full, with the rest retrieved from reference TRBV5-6 and TRBJ1-2, is DAGVTQSPTHLIKTRGQQVTLRCSPKSGHDTVSWYQQALGQGPQFIFQYYEEEERQRGNFPDRFSGHQFPNYSSELNVNALLLGDSALYLCASSLVDGGNYGYTFGSGTRLTVV.

A few counts support this clonotype. The chain is built from TRBV4-2 and TRBJ2-7; 10 nucleotides align to TRBD1. The CDR3 runs to 13 residues. Looked up from germline, CDR1 is LGHNA and CDR2 is YNFKEQ. Germline trimming cut 7 bases from V and 4 bases from J; bases unmatched to any gene: 4. CDR3 sequence (DNA): TGTGCCAGCACCCCGGGACAGGGGTACGAGCAGTACTTC. As protein: CASTPGQGYEQYF.

The V and J genes are TRBV28 and TRBJ2-5; TRBD2 agrees at 16 bases. The CDR3 is 17 residues long. Germline CDR1 is MDHEN and CDR2 is SYDVKM. With V trimmed by 3 bases and J by 5 bases, 6 bases remained unmatched. This chain's CDR3 is CASSLGLAGGTLETQYF. In nucleotides, the CDR3 is TGTGCCAGCAGTTTGGGACTAGCGGGGGGGACCCTGGAGACCCAGTACTTC.

This clonotype was seen at least ten times. The rearrangement uses TRBV12-3 or TRBV12-4 and TRBJ2-1, with unresolved D. The V end lost 3 bases, the J end lost 6 bases, and 12 bases lay between the germline ends. The CDR3 has 14 amino acids. In DNA form, the CDR3 reads TGTGCCAGCAGTTTGTCTGTCACCCGCAATGAGCAGTTCTTC. Its translation is CASSLSVTRNEQFF.

The gene calls are TRBV6-5 and TRBJ2-1; no reliable D call. There are 13 residues in the CDR3. Per germline, CDR1 MNHEY and CDR2 SVGAGI. Deletions cut 2 bases from V and 9 bases from J, with 11 bases between. CDR3 sequence: CASSYGIHGEQFF. The CDR3 DNA reads as TGTGCCAGCAGTTACGGGATACACGGTGAGCAGTTCTTC.

The DNA of the CDR3 is TGTGCCAGCAGCAAAGGGACAGGCAACACTGAAGCTTTCTTT. Its translation is CASSKGTGNTEAFF. The chain couples TRBV7-2 to TRBJ1-1, with TRBD1 matching 8 bases. Germline trimming cut 5 bases from V and 2 bases from J; bases unmatched to any gene: 4. The CDR3 spans 14 residues. The germline V gene encodes CDR1 SGHTA and CDR2 FQGNSA.

This clonotype was detected ten times or more. The chain uses TRBV14 and TRBJ1-6; no firm D call. This CDR3 region has 15 residues. V gave up 0 bases and J gave up 8 bases, with 11 bases separating them. CDR1 and CDR2 from the germline V gene are SGHDN and FVKESK. The CDR3 region is CASSQDDGLDSPLHF. In DNA form, the CDR3 reads TGTGCCAGCAGCCAAGATGACGGCCTAGATTCACCCCTCCACTTT.

This clonotype was recorded at least ten times. The chain joins TRBV12-3 or TRBV12-4 to TRBJ1-5; 8 bases are shared with TRBD1. The CDR3 runs to 16 residues. With V trimmed by 3 bases and J by 3 bases, 7 bases remained unmatched. CDR3 nucleotides: TGTGCCAGCAGTTTGTCCGGACAGGGCAACAATCAGCCCCAGCATTTT. Translating it yields CASSLSGQGNNQPQHF.

This clonotype was detected a few times. The rearrangement uses TRBV6-5 and TRBJ1-1; D gene unclear. Per the germline V gene, CDR1 is MNHEY and CDR2 is SVGAGI. This CDR3 has 14 residues. V was trimmed by 0 bases and J by 7 bases, leaving 12 bases between them. CDR3 amino acids: CASSYSILGIEAFF. CDR3 nucleotides: TGTGCCAGCAGTTACTCGATTCTTGGGATTGAAGCTTTCTTT.

The rearrangement links TRBV7-3 to TRBJ2-1, with 7 bases aligning to TRBD2. Losses at the gene ends were 1 base for V and 0 bases for J; bases not matched to a gene: 3. Germline lookup yields CDR1 SGHTA and CDR2 FQGTGA. There are 16 residues in the CDR3. The CDR3 sequence: CASSLIPGGSYNEQFF. CDR3 sequence (DNA): TGTGCCAGCAGCTTAATCCCGGGAGGCTCCTACAATGAGCAGTTCTTC.

This clonotype came up a few times. The V gene is TRBV5-6, the J gene TRBJ1-6; D possibly corresponds to TRBD1 (5 bases). Deletions cut 4 bases from V and 8 bases from J, with 22 bases between. The CDR3 covers 17 residues. The germline CDR1 and CDR2 sequences are SGHDT and YYEEEE. CDR3 protein: CASSVIQGTTLDSPLHF. The CDR3, as DNA: TGTGCCAGCAGCGTAATACAAGGGACTACCTTGGATTCACCCCTCCACTTT.

Only a few counts were recorded for this clonotype. The V gene is TRBV27, the J gene TRBJ1-1, with 7 bases matching TRBD1. The ends lost 5 bases at V and 5 bases at J; junction bases unmatched: 5. The CDR3 runs 13 residues. Germline V lookup: CDR1 MNHEY, CDR2 SMNVEV (reference sequence). CDR3 sequence (DNA): TGTGCCAGCAGTCTGACAGGGAGAACTGAAGCTTTCTTT. It specifies CASSLTGRTEAFF.

In its sample, this clonotype was seen many times. The V and J genes are TRBV20-1 and TRBJ1-5; D perhaps matches TRBD1 (6 bases). The CDR3 sequence is 15 residues long. Trimming removed 3 bases at V and 5 bases at J, with 17 bases between. From germline, CDR1 is DFQATT and CDR2 SNEGSKA (reference sequence). As DNA, the CDR3 is TGCAGTGCTAGCGACTACAGGGTTTGGGATCAGCCCCAGCATTTT. Its protein is CSASDYRVWDQPQHF.

The chain has TRBV13 and TRBJ1-4; D ambiguous. The CDR3 loop spans 14 amino acids. The germline V gene has CDR1 PRHDT and CDR2 FYEKMQ (reference sequence). V was trimmed by 3 bases and J by 4 bases, leaving 9 bases between them. As DNA, the CDR3 is TGTGCCAGCAGCTTCGTCCCCCTTAATGAAAAACTGTTTTTT. Amino acid sequence: CASSFVPLNEKLFF.

This clonotype was observed once. The chain carries TRBV5-1 and TRBJ2-4; possibly TRBD1 or TRBD2 for D (5 bases each). The CDR3 sequence is 15 residues long. The germline V gene encodes CDR1 SGHRS and CDR2 YFSETQ. V dropped 4 bases and J dropped 5 bases, with 16 bases sitting between them. CDR3 amino acids: CASSLNSGQENIQYF. For the CDR3, the DNA is TGCGCCAGCAGCCTTAACTCGGGGCAAGAAAACATTCAGTACTTC.

This chain uses TRBV5-5 with TRBJ1-2; D remains unclear. CDR1 SGHKS and CDR2 YYEKEE come from the germline V gene (reference sequence). The CDR3 extends over 13 amino acids. The germline V and J ends were trimmed by 3 bases and 7 bases, with 13 bases remaining between them. CDR3 DNA: TGTGCCAGCAGCTGGAGAGAACGGGGTGGCTACACCTTC. Translation: CASSWRERGGYTF.

The table lists this clonotype with a count of one. The CDR3 DNA reads TGCGCCAGCAGCCCCCGCCAGGGGGACAGATTCTATGGCTACACCTTC. It codes for CASSPRQGDRFYGYTF. This chain connects TRBV4-3 to TRBJ1-2; 7 nucleotides align to TRBD1. The germline V gene has CDR1 LGHNA and CDR2 YSLEER. CDR3 length: 16 amino acids. After removal of 4 bases from V and 4 bases from J, the junction contained 12 bases not matched to a gene.

Here the CDR3 reads CASSYRDTPNSPLHF. CDR3 coding DNA: TGTGCCAGCAGCTACCGGGACACGCCAAATTCACCCCTCCACTTT. V is TRBV12-3 or TRBV12-4 and J is TRBJ1-6; tentative D call: TRBD1 (6 bases). The CDR3 runs 15 residues. Trimming stripped 6 bases from V and 7 bases from J, with 16 bases between.

The chain links TRBV12-3 or TRBV12-4 to TRBJ2-4; D gene uncertain. Trimming left V 3 bases short and J 5 bases short, with 17 bases between. CDR3 length: 16 residues. The CDR3 coding sequence is TGTGCCAGCAGTTTCCACCCCATGGGGATTGAAAACATTCAGTACTTC. Translated, it gives CASSFHPMGIENIQYF.

This clonotype was observed a few times. This chain links TRBV7-2 with TRBJ2-1, with D tentatively TRBD2 (5 bases). The CDR3 consists of 15 residues. V gave up 1 base and J gave up 2 bases, with 9 bases separating them. Germline lookup yields CDR1 SGHTA and CDR2 FQGNSA. CDR3 loop: CASSLGRGTYNEQFF. CDR3 in DNA: TGTGCCAGCAGCTTAGGACGGGGAACCTACAATGAGCAGTTCTTC. The complete variable domain, with remaining parts taken from reference TRBV7-2 and TRBJ2-1, reads GAGVSQSPSNKVTEKGKDVELRCDPISGHTALYWYRQSLGQGLEFLIYFQGNSAPDKSGLPSDRFSAERTGGSVSTLTIQRTQQEDSAVYLCASSLGRGTYNEQFFGPGTRLTVL.

The chain has TRBV12-3 or TRBV12-4 and TRBJ1-1, with D possibly being TRBD1 (5 bases). The CDR3 spans 15 residues. The V and J ends lost 8 bases and 4 bases respectively, with 20 bases between them. The DNA of the CDR3 is TGTGCCAGCCTCCGGGACGCGGTTAGGACCACTGAAGCTTTCTTT. This encodes CASLRDAVRTTEAFF.